This T cell receptor beta chain was captured by sequencing in a study of T cell responses to AZD1222 COVID-19 vaccine. The repertoire was sequenced with immunoSEQ multiplex PCR; TCRdb's copy has only in-frame clones and lacks some. The sample has around 140,000 clones; approximately 95% are singletons. This CDR3 spans 12 amino acids. Germline V gene sequence: CDR1 LNHDA, CDR2 SQIVND (reference sequence). The germline V and J ends were trimmed by 3 bases and 3 bases, with 5 bases remaining between them. The sample here was peripheral blood, taken on day 0 of MenACWY control vaccination. V gene TRBV19 combines with J gene TRBJ1-2; D is ambiguous. The receptor's source is an adult in good health. CDR3 nucleotides: TGTGCCAGTAGTATGTCGTACTATGGCTACACCTTC. This sequence encodes CASSMSYYGYTF.